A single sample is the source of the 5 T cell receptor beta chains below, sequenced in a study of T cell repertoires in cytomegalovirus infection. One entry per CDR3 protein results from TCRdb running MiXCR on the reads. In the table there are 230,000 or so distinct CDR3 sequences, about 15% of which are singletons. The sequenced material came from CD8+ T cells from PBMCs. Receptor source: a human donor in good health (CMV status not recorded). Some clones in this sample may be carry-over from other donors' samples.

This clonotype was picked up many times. The CDR3 DNA reads TGTGCCAGCAGCTTGTGGGGCGGGGGGAATGAGCAGTTCTTC. The encoded protein is CASSLWGGGNEQFF. The chain has TRBV11-3 and TRBJ2-1; TRBD2 matches 8 bases. The CDR3 covers 14 residues. CDR1 is SGHNT, CDR2 YENEEA, per germline. Losses at the gene ends were 3 bases for V and 7 bases for J; bases not matched to a gene: 5.

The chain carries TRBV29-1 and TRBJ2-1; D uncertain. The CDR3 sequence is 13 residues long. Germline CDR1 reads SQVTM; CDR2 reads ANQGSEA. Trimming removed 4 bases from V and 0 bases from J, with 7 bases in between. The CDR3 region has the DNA TGCAGCGTTGCACAGAGCTCCTACAATGAGCAGTTCTTC. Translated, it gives CSVAQSSYNEQFF.

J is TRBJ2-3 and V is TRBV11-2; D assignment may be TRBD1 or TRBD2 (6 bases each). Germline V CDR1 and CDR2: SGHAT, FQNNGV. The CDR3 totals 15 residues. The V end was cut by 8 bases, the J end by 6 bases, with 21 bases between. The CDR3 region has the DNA TGTGCCAGCGGCATGGGGGCGGGGACAATGGATACGCAGTATTTT. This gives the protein CASGMGAGTMDTQYF.

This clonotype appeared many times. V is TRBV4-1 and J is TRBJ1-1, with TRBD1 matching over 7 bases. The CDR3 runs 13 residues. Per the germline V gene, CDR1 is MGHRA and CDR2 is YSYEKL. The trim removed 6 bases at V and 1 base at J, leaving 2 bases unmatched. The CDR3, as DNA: TGCGCCAGCAGACAGGGGTCGAACACTGAAGCTTTCTTT. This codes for CASRQGSNTEAFF.

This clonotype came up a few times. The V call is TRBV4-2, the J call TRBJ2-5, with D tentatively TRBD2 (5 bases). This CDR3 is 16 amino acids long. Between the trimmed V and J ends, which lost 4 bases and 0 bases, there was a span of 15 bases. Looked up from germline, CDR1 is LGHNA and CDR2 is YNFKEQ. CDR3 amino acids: CASSPLWENNQETQYF. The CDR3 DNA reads TGTGCCAGCAGCCCACTCTGGGAGAACAACCAAGAGACCCAGTACTTC.